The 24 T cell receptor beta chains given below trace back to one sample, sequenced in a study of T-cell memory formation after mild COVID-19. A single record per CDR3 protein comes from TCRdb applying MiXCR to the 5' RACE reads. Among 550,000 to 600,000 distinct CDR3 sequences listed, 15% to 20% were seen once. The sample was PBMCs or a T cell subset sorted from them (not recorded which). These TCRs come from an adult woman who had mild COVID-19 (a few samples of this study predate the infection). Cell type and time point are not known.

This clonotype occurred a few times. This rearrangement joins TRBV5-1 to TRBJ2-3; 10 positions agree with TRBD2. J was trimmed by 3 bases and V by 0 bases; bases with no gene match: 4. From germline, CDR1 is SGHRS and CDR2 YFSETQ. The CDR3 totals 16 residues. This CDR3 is CASSLGGLALTDTQYF. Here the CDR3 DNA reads TGCGCCAGCAGCTTGGGGGGACTAGCGTTGACAGATACGCAGTATTTT.

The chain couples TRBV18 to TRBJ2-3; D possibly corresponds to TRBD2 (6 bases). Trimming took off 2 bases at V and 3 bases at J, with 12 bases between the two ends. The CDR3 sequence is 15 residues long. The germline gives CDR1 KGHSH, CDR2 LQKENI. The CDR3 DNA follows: TGTGCCAGCTCACCAGGGACTCCATCAACAGATACGCAGTATTTT. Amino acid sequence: CASSPGTPSTDTQYF.

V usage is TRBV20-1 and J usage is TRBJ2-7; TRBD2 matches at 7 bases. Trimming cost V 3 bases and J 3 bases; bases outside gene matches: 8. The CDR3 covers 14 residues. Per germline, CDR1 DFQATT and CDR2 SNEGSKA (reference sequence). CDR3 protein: CSARIGTTYYEQYF. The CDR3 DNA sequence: TGCAGTGCTAGGATCGGGACTACCTACTACGAGCAGTACTTC.

Here the CDR3 reads CASSPTGDGYTF. The CDR3 DNA reads TGTGCCAGCAGCCCCACAGGGGACGGCTACACCTTC. This rearrangement joins TRBV7-2 to TRBJ1-2, with 7 bases lining up with TRBD1. The trim removed 5 bases at V and 8 bases at J, leaving 5 bases unmatched. Looked up from germline, CDR1 is SGHTA and CDR2 is FQGNSA. The CDR3 runs to 12 residues.

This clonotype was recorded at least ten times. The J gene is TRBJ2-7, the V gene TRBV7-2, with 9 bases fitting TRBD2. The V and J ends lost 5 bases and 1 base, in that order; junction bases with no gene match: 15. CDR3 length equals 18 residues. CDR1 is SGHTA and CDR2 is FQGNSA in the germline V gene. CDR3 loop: CASSTRRGGRADSYEQYF. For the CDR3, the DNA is TGTGCCAGCAGCACCCGGCGGGGCGGGAGGGCCGATTCCTACGAGCAGTACTTC.

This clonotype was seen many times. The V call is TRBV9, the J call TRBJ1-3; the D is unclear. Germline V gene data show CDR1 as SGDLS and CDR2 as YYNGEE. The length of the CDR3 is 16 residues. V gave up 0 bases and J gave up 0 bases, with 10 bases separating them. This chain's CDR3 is CASSVGGGSSGNTIYF. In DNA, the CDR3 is TGTGCCAGCAGCGTAGGAGGCGGGAGCTCTGGAAACACCATATATTTT.

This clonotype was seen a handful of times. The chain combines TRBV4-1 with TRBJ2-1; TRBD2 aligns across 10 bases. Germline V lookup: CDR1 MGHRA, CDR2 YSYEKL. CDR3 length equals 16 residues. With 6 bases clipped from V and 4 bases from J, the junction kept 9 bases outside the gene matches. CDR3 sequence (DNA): TGCGCCAGCAGGGGACGTTTAGCGGGGGGTTACAATGAGCAGTTCTTC. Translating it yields CASRGRLAGGYNEQFF.

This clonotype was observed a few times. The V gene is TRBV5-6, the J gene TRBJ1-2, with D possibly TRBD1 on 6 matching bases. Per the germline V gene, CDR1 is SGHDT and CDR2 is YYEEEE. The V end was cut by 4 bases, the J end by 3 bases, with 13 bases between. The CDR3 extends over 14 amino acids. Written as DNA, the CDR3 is TGTGCCAGCAGCCTCCGGACAGAATACTATGGCTACACCTTC. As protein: CASSLRTEYYGYTF.

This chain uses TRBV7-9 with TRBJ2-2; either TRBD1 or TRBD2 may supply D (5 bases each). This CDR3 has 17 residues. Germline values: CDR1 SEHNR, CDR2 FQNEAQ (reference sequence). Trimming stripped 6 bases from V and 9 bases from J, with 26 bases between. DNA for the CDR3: TGTGCCAGCAGTCATACCTCCGGGACCCTCCGCACTTGGGAGCTGTTTTTT. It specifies CASSHTSGTLRTWELFF.

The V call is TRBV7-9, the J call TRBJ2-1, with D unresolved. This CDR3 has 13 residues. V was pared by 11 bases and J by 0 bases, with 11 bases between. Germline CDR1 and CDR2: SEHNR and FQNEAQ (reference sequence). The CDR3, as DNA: TGTGCCGGCACTATGGGCTCCTACAATGAGCAGTTCTTC. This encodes CAGTMGSYNEQFF.

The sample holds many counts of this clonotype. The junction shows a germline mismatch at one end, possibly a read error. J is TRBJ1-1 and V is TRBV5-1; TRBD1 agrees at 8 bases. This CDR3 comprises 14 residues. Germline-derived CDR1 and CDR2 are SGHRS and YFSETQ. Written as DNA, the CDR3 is TGTGCCAGCAGCCGAGGACAGGGGAACACTGAAGCTTTCTTT. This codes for CASSRGQGNTEAFF.

The CDR3 region has the DNA TGTGCCAGCAGCTTAGATGTAGCGGGACTTTACGAGCAGTACTTC. Its protein product is CASSLDVAGLYEQYF. The chain has TRBV7-8 and TRBJ2-7; 8 bases align to TRBD2. Germline V gene sequence: CDR1 SGHVS, CDR2 FQNEAQ. V dropped 1 base and J dropped 4; count of bases not matched to a gene: 6. This CDR3 is built from 15 residues.

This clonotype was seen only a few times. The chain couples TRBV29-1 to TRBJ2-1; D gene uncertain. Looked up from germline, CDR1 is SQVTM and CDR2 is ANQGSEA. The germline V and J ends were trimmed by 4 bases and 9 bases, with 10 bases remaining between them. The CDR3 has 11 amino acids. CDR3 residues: CSVASDREQFF. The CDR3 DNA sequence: TGCAGCGTTGCTTCAGATCGTGAGCAGTTCTTC.

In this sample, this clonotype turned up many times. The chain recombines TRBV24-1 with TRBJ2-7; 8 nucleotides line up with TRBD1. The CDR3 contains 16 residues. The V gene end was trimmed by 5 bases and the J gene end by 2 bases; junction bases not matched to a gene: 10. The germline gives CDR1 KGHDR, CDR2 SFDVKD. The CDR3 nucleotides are TGTGCCACCAGTGCCGCCCTCGGGACAGGTCCCTACGAGCAGTACTTC. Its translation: CATSAALGTGPYEQYF.

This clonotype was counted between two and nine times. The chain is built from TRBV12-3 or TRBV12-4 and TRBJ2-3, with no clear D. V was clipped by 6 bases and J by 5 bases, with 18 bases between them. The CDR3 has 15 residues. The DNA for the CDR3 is TGTGCCAGCAGCCCTCTTTCGTCCGTAGGAGATACGCAGTATTTT. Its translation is CASSPLSSVGDTQYF.

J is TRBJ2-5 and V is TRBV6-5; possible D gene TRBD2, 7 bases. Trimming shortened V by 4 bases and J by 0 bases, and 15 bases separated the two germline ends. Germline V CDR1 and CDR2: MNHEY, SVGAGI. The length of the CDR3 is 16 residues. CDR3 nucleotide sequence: TGTGCCAGCAGTTTGGGGGCTAGCGGTTACCAAGAGACCCAGTACTTC. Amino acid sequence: CASSLGASGYQETQYF.

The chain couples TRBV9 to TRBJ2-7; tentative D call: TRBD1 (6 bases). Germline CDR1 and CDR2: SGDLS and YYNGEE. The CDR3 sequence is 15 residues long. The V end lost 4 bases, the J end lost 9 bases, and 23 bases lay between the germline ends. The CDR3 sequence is CASSPEWGHSFAQYF. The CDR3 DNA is TGTGCCAGCAGCCCCGAATGGGGACACTCTTTCGCGCAGTACTTC.

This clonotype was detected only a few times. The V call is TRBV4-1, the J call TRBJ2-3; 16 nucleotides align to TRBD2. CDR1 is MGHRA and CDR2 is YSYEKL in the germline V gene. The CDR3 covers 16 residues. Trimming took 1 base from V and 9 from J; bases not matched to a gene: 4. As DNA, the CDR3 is TGCGCCAGCAGCCAAGGCGGGACTAGCGGGGGGGAGACGCAGTATTTT. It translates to CASSQGGTSGGETQYF.

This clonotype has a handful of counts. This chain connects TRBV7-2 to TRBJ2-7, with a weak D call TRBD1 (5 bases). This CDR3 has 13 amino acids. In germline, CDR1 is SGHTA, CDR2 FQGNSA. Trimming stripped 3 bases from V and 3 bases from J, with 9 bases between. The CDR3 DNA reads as TGTGCCAGCAGCTTCGGCAGGGTCTACGAGCAGTACTTC. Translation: CASSFGRVYEQYF.

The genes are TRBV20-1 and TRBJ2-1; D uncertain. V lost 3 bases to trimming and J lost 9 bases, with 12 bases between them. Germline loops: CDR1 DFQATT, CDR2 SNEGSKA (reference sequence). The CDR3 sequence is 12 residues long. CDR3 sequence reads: CSARVPAREQFF. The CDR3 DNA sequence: TGCAGTGCTAGGGTTCCTGCCCGTGAGCAGTTCTTC.

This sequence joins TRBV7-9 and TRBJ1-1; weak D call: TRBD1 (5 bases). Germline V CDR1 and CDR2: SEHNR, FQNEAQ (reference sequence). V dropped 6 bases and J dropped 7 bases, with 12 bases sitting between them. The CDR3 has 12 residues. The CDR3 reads CASSHQGFEAFF. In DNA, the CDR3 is TGTGCCAGCAGTCACCAGGGTTTTGAAGCTTTCTTT.

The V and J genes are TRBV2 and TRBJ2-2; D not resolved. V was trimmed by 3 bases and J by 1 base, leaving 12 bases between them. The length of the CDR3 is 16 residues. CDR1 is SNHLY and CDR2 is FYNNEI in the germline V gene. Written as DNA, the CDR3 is TGTGCCAGCAGTGATTTAGGGATTAGGAACACCGGGGAGCTGTTTTTT. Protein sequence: CASSDLGIRNTGELFF.

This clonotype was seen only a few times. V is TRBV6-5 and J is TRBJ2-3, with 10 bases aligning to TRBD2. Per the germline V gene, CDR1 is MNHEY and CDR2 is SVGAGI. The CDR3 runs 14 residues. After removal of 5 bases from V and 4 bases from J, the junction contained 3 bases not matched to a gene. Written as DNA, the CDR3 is TGTGCCAGCAGTCTAGCGGGAGTAGCAGATACGCAGTATTTT. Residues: CASSLAGVADTQYF.

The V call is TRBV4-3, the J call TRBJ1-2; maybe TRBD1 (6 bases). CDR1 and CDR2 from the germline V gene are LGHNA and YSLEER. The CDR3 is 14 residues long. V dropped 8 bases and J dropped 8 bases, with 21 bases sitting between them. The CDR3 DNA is TGCGCCAGCTCCCTAGGGCAGGGGCGAAAAGGCTACACCTTC. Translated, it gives CASSLGQGRKGYTF.